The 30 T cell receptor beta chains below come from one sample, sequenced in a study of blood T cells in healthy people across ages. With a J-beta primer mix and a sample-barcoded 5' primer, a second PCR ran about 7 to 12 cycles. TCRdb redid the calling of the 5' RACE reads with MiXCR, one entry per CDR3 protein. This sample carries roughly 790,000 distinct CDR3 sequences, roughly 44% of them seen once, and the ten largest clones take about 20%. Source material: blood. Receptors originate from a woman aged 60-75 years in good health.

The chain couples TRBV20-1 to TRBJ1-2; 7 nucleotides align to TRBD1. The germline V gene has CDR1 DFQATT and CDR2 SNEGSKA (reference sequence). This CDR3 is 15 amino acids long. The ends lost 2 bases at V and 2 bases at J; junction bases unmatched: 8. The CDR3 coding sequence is TGCAGTGCTAGAATCGCCGGGACAGTAAACTATGGCTACACCTTC. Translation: CSARIAGTVNYGYTF.

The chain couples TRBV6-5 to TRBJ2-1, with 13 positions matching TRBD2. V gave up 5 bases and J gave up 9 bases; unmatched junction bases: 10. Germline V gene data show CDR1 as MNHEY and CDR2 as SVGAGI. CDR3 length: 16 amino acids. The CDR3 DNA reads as TGTGCCAGCAGTGGACTAGCGGGAGTCGCGAGCGGTGAGCAGTTCTTC. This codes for CASSGLAGVASGEQFF.

The CDR3 bases are TGTGCCAGCAGTGTATACAGTGCCCCGAACACTGAAGCTTTCTTT. Translation gives CASSVYSAPNTEAFF. The chain uses TRBV2 and TRBJ1-1, with D hard to call. Germline CDR1 SNHLY, CDR2 FYNNEI. V lost 4 bases and J lost 1, with 13 bases in between. CDR3 length equals 15 residues.

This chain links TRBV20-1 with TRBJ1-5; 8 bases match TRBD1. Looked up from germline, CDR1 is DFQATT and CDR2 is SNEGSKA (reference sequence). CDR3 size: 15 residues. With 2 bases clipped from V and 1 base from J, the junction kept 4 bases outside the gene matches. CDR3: CSARQGAGSNQPQHF. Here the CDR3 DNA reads TGCAGTGCTAGACAGGGGGCCGGGAGCAATCAGCCCCAGCATTTT.

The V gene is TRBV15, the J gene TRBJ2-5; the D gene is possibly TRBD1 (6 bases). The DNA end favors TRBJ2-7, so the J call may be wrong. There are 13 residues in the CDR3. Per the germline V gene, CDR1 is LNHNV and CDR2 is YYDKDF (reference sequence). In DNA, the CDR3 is TGTGCCACCCCGCTTCACACAGGGCGCGAGCAGTACTTC. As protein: CATPLHTGREQYF.

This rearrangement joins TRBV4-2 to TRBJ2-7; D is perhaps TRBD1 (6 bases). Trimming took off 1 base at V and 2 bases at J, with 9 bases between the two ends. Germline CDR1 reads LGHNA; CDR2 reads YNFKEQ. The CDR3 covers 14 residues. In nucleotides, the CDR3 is TGTGCCAGCAGCCAAGGGACAGCTACCTACGAGCAGTACTTC. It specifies CASSQGTATYEQYF.

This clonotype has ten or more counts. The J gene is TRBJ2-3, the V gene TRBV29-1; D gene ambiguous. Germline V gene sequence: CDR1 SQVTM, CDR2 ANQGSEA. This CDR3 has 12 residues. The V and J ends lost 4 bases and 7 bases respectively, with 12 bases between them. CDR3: CSVGSPLNTQYF. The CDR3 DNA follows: TGCAGCGTTGGCAGCCCCTTAAATACGCAGTATTTT.

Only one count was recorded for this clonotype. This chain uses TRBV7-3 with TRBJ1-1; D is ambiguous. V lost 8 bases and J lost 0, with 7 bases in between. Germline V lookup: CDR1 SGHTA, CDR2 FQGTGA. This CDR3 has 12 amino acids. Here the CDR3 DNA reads TGTGCCAGCGGGAGTCTGAACACTGAAGCTTTCTTT. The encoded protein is CASGSLNTEAFF.

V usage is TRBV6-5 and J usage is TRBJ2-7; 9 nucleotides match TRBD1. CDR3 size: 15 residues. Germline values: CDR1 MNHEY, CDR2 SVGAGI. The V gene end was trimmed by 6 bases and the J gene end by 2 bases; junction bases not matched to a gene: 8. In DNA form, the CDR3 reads TGTGCCAGCAGGGACGGACAGGGGCTCGCCTACGAGCAGTACTTC. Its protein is CASRDGQGLAYEQYF.

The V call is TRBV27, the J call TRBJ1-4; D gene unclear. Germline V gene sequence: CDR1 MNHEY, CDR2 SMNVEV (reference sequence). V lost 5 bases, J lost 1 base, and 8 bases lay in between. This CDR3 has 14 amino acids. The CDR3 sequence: CASSPLQTNEKLFF. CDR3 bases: TGTGCCAGCAGTCCTCTACAAACTAATGAAAAACTGTTTTTT.

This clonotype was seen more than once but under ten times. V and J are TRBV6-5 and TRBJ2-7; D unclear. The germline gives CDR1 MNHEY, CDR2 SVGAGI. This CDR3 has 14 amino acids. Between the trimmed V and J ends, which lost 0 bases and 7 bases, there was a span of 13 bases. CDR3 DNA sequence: TGTGCCAGCAGTTACTCGTGGCGGACGGAAGAGCAGTACTTC. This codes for CASSYSWRTEEQYF.

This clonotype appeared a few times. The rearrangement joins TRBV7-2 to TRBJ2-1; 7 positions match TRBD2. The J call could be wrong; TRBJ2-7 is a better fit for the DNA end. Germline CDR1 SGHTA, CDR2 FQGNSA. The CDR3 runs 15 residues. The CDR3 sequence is CASSSGSGLGNEQYF. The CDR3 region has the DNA TGTGCCAGCAGCTCGGGATCTGGACTAGGGAATGAGCAGTACTTC.

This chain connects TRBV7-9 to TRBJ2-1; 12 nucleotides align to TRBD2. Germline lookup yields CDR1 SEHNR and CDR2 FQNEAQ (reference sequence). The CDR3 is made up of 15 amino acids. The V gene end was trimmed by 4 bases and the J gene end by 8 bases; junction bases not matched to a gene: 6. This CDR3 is CASSSGLAGRHEQFF. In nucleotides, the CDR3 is TGTGCCAGCAGCTCCGGACTAGCGGGGAGGCATGAGCAGTTCTTC.

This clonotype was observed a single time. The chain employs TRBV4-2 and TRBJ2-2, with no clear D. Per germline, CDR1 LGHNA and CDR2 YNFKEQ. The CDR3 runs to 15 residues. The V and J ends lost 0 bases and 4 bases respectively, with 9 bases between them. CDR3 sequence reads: CASSQEGTVTGELFF. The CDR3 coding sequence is TGTGCCAGCAGCCAAGAGGGCACAGTCACCGGGGAGCTGTTTTTT.

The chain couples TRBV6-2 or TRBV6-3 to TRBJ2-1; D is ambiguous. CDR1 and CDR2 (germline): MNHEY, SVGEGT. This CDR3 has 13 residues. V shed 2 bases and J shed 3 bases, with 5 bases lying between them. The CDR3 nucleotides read TGTGCCAGCAGTTACAGCAACTACAATGAGCAGTTCTTC. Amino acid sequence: CASSYSNYNEQFF.

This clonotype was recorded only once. CDR3 DNA: TGCGCCAGCAGCCAAGATAATGGTAGCGGGAGGTATCATACCTACGAGCAGTACTTC. Its protein is CASSQDNGSGRYHTYEQYF. The chain recombines TRBV4-1 with TRBJ2-5, with TRBD2 matching 10 bases. The DNA matches TRBJ2-7 better at its end, which makes the J call doubtful. The CDR3 covers 19 residues. CDR1 and CDR2 (germline): MGHRA, YSYEKL.

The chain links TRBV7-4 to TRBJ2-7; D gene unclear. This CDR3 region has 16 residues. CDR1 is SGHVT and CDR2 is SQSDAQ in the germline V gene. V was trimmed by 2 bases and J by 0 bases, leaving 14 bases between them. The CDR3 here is CASSLLGHPSSYEQYF. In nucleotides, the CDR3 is TGTGCCAGCAGCTTACTTGGTCACCCGAGCTCCTACGAGCAGTACTTC. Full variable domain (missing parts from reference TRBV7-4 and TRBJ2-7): GAGVSQSPRYKVAKRGRDVALRCDSISGHVTLYWYRQTLGQGSEVLTYSQSDAQRDKSGRPSGRFSAERPERSVSTLKIQRTEQGDSAVYLCASSLLGHPSSYEQYFGPGTRLTVT.

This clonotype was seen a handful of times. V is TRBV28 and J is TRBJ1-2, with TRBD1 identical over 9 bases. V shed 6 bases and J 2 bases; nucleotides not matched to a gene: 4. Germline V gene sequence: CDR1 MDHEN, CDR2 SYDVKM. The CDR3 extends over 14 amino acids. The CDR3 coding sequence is TGTGCCAGCAGCCGGGACAGGGTAAACTATGGCTACACCTTC. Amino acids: CASSRDRVNYGYTF.

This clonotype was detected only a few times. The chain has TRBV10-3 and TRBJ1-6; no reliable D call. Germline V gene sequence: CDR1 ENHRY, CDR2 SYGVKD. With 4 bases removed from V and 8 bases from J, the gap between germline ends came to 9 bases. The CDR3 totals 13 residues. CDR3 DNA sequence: TGTGCCATCAGTGCCGGCGGGGATTCACCCCTCCACTTT. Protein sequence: CAISAGGDSPLHF.

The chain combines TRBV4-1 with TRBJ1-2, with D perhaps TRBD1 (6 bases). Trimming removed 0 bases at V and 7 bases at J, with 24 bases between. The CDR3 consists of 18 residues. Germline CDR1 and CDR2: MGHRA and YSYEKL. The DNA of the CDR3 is TGCGCCAGCAGCCAAGAGTTTGGGGGCAGAGGAGGGAACCCTGGCTACACCTTC. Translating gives CASSQEFGGRGGNPGYTF.

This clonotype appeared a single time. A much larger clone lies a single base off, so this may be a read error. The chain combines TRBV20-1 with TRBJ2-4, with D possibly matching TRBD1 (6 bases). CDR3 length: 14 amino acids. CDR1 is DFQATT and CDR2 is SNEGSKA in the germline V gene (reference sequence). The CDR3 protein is CSARVQGSKSIQYF. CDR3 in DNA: TGCAGTGCTAGAGTTCAGGGGAGCAAAAGCATTCAGTACTTC.

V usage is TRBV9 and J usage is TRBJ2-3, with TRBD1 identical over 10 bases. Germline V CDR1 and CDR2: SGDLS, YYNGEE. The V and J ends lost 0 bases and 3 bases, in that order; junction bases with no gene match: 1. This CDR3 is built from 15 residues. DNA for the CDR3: TGTGCCAGCAGCGTAGGACAGGGGGCAACAGATACGCAGTATTTT. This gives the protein CASSVGQGATDTQYF.

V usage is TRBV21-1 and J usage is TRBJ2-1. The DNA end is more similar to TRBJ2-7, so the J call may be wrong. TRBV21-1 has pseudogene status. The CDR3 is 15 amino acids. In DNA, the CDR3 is TGTGCCAGCAGCACTCTGGGGCGCACCTACAATGAGCAGTACTTC. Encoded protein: CASSTLGRTYNEQYF.

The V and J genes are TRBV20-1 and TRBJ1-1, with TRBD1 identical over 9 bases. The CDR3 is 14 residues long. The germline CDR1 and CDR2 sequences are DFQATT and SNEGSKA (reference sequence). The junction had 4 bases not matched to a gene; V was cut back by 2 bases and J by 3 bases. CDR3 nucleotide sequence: TGCAGTGCTAGACAGACAGGGGGAGACACTGAAGCTTTCTTT. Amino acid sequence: CSARQTGGDTEAFF.

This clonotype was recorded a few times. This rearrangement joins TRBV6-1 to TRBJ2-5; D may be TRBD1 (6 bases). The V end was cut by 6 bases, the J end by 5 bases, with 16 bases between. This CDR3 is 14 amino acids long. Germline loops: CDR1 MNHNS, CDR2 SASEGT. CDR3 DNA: TGTGCCAGCAGAGAAACAGGGTTAAGCGAGACCCAGTACTTC. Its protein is CASRETGLSETQYF.

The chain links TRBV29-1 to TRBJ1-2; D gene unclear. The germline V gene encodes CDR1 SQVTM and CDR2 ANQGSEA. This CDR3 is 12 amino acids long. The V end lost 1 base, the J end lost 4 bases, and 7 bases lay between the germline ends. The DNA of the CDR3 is TGCAGCGTTGAAGCGGGAGTCTATGGCTACACCTTC. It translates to CSVEAGVYGYTF.

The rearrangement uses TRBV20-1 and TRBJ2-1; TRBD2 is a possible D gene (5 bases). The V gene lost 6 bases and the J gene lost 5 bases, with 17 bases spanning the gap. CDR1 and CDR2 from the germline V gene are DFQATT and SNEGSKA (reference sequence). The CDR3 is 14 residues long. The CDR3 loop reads CSAATRLKDNEQFF. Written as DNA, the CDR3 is TGCAGTGCCGCAACTCGACTAAAAGACAATGAGCAGTTCTTC.

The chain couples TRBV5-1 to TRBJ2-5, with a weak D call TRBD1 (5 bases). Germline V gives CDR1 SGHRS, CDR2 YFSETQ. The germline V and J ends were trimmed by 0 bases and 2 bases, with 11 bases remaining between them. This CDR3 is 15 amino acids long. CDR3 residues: CASSLVGHSQETQYF. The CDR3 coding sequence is TGCGCCAGCAGCTTGGTTGGACACTCACAAGAGACCCAGTACTTC.

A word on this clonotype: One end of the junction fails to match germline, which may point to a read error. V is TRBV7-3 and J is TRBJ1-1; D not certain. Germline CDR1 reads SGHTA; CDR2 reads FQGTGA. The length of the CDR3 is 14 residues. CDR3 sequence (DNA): TGTGCCGGCAGGCCGACGTTGAGCCTCACTGAAGCTTTCTTT. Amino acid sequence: CAGRPTLSLTEAFF. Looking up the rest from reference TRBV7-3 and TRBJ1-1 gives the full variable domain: GAGVSQTPSNKVTEKGKYVELRCDPISGHTALYWYRQSLGQGPEFLIYFQGTGAADDSGLPNDRFFAVRPEGSVSTLKIQRTERGDSAVYLCAGRPTLSLTEAFFGQGTRLTVV.

CDR3 amino acids: CASSLVLGREDQPQHF. CDR3 in DNA: TGTGCCAGCAGCTTAGTACTTGGGAGGGAAGATCAGCCCCAGCATTTT. The chain has TRBV7-2 and TRBJ1-5; the D is unclear. This CDR3 spans 16 amino acids. V lost 1 base and J lost 5, with 15 bases in between. Germline V lookup: CDR1 SGHTA, CDR2 FQGNSA.